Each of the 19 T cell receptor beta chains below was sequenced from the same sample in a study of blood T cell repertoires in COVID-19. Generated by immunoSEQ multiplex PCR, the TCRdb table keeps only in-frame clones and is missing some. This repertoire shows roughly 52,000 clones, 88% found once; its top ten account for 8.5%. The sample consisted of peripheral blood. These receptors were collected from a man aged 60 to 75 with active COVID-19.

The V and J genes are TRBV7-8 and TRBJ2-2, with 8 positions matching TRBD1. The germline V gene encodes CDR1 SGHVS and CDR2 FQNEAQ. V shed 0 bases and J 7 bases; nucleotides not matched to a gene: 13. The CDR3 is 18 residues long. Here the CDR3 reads CASSLALGQVPINGELFF. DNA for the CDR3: TGTGCCAGCAGCTTAGCGCTGGGACAGGTTCCGATTAACGGGGAGCTGTTTTTT. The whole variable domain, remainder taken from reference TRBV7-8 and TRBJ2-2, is GAGVSQSPRYKVAKRGQDVALRCDPISGHVSLFWYQQALGQGPEFLTYFQNEAQLDKSGLPSDRFFAERPEGSVSTLKIQRTQQEDSAVYLCASSLALGQVPINGELFFGEGSRLTVL.

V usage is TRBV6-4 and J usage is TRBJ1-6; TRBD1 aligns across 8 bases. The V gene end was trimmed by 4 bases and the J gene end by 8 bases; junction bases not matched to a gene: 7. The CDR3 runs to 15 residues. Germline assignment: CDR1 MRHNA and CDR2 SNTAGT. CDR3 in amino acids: CASSVDRDPYSPLHF. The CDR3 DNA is TGTGCCAGCAGTGTGGACAGGGACCCATATTCACCCCTCCACTTT.

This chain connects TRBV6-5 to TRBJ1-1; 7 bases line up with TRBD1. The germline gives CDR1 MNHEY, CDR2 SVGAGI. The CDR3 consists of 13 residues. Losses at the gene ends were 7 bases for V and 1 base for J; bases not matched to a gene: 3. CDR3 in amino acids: CASTRTGNTEAFF. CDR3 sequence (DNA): TGTGCCAGCACGAGGACAGGGAACACTGAAGCTTTCTTT.

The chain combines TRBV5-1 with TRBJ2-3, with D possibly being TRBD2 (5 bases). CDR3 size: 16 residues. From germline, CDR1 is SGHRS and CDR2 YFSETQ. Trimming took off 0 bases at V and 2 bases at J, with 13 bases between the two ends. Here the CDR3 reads CASSLVVTKTTDTQYF. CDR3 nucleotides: TGCGCCAGCAGCTTGGTTGTGACTAAGACCACAGATACGCAGTATTTT.

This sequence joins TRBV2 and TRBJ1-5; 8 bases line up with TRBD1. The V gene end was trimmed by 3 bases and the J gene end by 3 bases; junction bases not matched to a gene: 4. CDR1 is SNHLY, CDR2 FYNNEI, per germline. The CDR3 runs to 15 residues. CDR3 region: CASSDRGRVNQPQHF. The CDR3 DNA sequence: TGTGCCAGCAGTGACAGGGGGCGCGTCAATCAGCCCCAGCATTTT. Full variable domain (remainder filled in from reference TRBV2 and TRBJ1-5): EPEVTQTPSHQVTQMGQEVILRCVPISNHLYFYWYRQILGQKVEFLVSFYNNEISEKSEIFDDQFSVERPDGSNFTLKIRSTKLEDSAMYFCASSDRGRVNQPQHFGDGTRLSIL.

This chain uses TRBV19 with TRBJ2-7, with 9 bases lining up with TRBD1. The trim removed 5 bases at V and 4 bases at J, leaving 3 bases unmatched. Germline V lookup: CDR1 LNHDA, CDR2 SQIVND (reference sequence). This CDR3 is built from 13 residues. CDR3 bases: TGTGCCAGTAGTGAGGGACAGGGTTACGAGCAGTACTTC. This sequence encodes CASSEGQGYEQYF.

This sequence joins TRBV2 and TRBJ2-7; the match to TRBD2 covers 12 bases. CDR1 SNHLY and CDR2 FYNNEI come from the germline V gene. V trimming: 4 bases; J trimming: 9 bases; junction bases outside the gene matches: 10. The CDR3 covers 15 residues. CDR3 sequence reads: CASSGLAGDGSWQYF. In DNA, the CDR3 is TGTGCCAGCAGTGGACTAGCGGGAGACGGTTCGTGGCAGTACTTC.

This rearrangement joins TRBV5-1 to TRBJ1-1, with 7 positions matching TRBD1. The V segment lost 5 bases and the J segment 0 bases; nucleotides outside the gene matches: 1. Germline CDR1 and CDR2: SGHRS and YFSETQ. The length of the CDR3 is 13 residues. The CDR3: CASRTGLNTEAFF. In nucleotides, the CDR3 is TGCGCCAGCAGGACAGGGCTGAACACTGAAGCTTTCTTT. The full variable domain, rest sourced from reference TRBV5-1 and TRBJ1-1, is KAGVTQTPRYLIKTRGQQVTLSCSPISGHRSVSWYQQTPGQGLQFLFEYFSETQRNKGNFPGRFSGRQFSNSRSEMNVSTLELGDSALYLCASRTGLNTEAFFGQGTRLTVV.

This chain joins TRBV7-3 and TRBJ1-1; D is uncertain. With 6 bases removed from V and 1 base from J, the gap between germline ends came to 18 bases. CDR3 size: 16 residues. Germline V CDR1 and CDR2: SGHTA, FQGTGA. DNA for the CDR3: TGTGCCAGCAGTTCCCGGGGAATCAGTGGGAACACTGAAGCTTTCTTT. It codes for CASSSRGISGNTEAFF.

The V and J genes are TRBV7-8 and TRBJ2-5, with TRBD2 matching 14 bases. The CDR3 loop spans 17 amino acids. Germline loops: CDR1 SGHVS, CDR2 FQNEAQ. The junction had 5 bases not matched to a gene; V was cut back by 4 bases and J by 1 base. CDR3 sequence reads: CASSSIGLAGGQETQYF. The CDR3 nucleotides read TGTGCCAGCAGCTCAATAGGACTAGCGGGAGGCCAAGAGACCCAGTACTTC.

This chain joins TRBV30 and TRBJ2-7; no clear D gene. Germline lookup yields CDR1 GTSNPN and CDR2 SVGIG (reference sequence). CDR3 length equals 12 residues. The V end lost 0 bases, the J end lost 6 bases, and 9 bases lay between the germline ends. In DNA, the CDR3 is TGTGCCTGGAGTGTACGAGGTGTCGAGCAGTACTTC. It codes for CAWSVRGVEQYF. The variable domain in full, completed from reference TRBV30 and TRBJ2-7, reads SQTIHQWPATLVQPVGSPLSLECTVEGTSNPNLYWYRQAAGRGLQLLFYSVGIGQISSEVPQNLSASRPQDRQFILSSKKLLLSDSGFYLCAWSVRGVEQYFGPGTRLTVT.

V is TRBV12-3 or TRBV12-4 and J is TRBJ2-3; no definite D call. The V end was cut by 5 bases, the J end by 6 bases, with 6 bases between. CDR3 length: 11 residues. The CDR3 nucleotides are TGTGCCAGCAGTCAGAGGGATACGCAGTATTTT. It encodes CASSQRDTQYF.

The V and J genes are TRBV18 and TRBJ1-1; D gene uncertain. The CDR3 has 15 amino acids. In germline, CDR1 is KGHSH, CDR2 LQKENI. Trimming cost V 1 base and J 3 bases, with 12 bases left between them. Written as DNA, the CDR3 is TGTGCCAGCTCACCACGCGAGGGTCGGTACACTGAAGCTTTCTTT. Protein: CASSPREGRYTEAFF.

CDR3 DNA: TGTGCCAGCAGTAAGACTAGCGGGAGGTTTTCCAGCTCCTACAATGAGCAGTTCTTC. Its translation: CASSKTSGRFSSSYNEQFF. The chain is built from TRBV2 and TRBJ2-1; 13 bases agree with TRBD2. The CDR3 has 19 residues. The junction had 10 bases not matched to a gene; V was cut back by 5 bases and J by 0 bases. Per the germline V gene, CDR1 is SNHLY and CDR2 is FYNNEI.

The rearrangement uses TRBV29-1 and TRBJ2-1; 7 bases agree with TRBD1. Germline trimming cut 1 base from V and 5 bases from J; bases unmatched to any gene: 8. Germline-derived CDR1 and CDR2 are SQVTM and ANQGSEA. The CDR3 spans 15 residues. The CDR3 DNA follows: TGCAGCGTTGAAGTACAGGGGCGCGTTAACAATGAGCAGTTCTTC. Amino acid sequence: CSVEVQGRVNNEQFF.

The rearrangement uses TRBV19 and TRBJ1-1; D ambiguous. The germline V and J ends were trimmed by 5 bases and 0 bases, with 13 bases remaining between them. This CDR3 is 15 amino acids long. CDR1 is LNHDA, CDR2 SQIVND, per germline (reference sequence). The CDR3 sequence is CASSAPAGMNTEAFF. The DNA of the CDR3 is TGTGCCAGTAGTGCCCCGGCAGGAATGAACACTGAAGCTTTCTTT.

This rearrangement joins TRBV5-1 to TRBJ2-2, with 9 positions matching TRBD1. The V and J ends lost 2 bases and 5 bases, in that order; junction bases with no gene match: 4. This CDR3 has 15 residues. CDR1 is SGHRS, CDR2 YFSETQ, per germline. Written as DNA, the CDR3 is TGCGCCAGCAGCTTCGGGACAGGGAATACCGGGGAGCTGTTTTTT. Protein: CASSFGTGNTGELFF.

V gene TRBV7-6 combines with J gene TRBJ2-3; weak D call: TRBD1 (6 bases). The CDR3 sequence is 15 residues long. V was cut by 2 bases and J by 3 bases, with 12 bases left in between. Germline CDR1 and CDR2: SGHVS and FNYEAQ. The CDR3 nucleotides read TGTGCCAGCAGCTTATCGGCAGGGGCGACAGATACGCAGTATTTT. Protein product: CASSLSAGATDTQYF. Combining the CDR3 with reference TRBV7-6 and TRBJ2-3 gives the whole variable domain GAGVSQSPRYKVTKRGQDVALRCDPISGHVSLYWYRQALGQGPEFLTYFNYEAQQDKSGLPNDRFSAERPEGSISTLTIQRTEQRDSAMYRCASSLSAGATDTQYFGPGTRLTVL.

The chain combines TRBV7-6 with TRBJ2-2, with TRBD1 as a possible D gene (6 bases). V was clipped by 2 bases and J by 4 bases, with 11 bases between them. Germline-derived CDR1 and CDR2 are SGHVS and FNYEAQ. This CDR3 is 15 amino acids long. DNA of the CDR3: TGTGCCAGCAGCTTACAGGGGTCGGGCACCGGGGAGCTGTTTTTT. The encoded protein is CASSLQGSGTGELFF.